These 9 T cell receptor beta chains came from one sample sequenced in a study of blood T cell repertoires in COVID-19 (dated by TCRdb to 2019 to 2021). The library came from the immunoSEQ multiplex PCR assay. TCRdb took over this immuneACCESS table, retaining in-frame rearrangements with V and J assigned. Such tables are incomplete; in checked studies, under half of the missing clones stem from an unresolved V gene, and the remainder is unexplained. The sample table holds over 130,000 clones, of which approximately 88% were seen once. 2.2% of the sample is taken by the ten largest. What was sequenced was peripheral blood. The origin of the receptors is a man in his sixties or seventies with acute or convalescent COVID-19.

This clone was seen a few times. J is TRBJ2-1 and V is TRBV14, with 10 bases fitting TRBD2. Germline lookup yields CDR1 SGHDN and CDR2 FVKESK. Losses at the gene ends were 4 bases for V and 7 bases for J; bases not matched to a gene: 7. This CDR3 spans 15 amino acids. The CDR3 DNA sequence: TGTGCCAGCAGCCTACAAGCGGGAGGGTGGAATGAGCAGTTCTTC. Protein product: CASSLQAGGWNEQFF.

The gene calls are TRBV19 and TRBJ1-5; 7 bases line up with TRBD1. The junction had 21 bases not matched to a gene; V was cut back by 9 bases and J by 1 base. The CDR3 runs 19 residues. Looked up from germline, CDR1 is LNHDA and CDR2 is SQIVND (reference sequence). CDR3 amino acids: CASSYYGGTEVGSNQPQHF. As DNA, the CDR3 is TGTGCCAGCTCATACTATGGGGGGACAGAAGTAGGGAGCAATCAGCCCCAGCATTTT.

The V gene is TRBV29-1, the J gene TRBJ2-3, with D perhaps matching TRBD1 (6 bases). The CDR3 spans 14 residues. CDR1 and CDR2 from the germline V gene are SQVTM and ANQGSEA. The V end lost 5 bases, the J end lost 5 bases, and 17 bases lay between the germline ends. The CDR3 DNA reads as TGCAGCGTTCGCAGGGGACCTTCGGGAGATACGCAGTATTTT. Protein sequence: CSVRRGPSGDTQYF.

The rearrangement joins TRBV2 to TRBJ2-7; 9 nucleotides agree with TRBD2. V lost 8 bases and J lost 0; bases outside the gene matches: 11. CDR1 and CDR2 from the germline V gene are SNHLY and FYNNEI. CDR3 size: 16 residues. The CDR3: CASGAPSGGPSYEQYF. Written as DNA, the CDR3 is TGTGCCAGCGGGGCCCCAAGCGGGGGGCCCTCCTACGAGCAGTACTTC.

The genes are TRBV28 and TRBJ2-1; the match to TRBD2 covers 11 bases. The CDR3 loop spans 15 amino acids. Germline-derived CDR1 and CDR2 are MDHEN and SYDVKM. V dropped 4 bases and J dropped 6; count of bases not matched to a gene: 5. CDR3 region: CASSSPGTSGNEQFF. The CDR3 bases are TGTGCCAGCAGTTCCCCAGGGACTAGCGGCAATGAGCAGTTCTTC.

This clone has more than one count but fewer than ten. The rearrangement uses TRBV29-1 and TRBJ2-3, with D maybe TRBD1 (6 bases). The CDR3 is made up of 13 amino acids. With 7 bases removed from V and 0 bases from J, the gap between germline ends came to 11 bases. Germline V gives CDR1 SQVTM, CDR2 ANQGSEA. The CDR3 coding sequence is TGCAGCGCCGTAGGGGGAAGCACAGATACGCAGTATTTT. This sequence encodes CSAVGGSTDTQYF.

In nucleotides, the CDR3 is TGTGCCAGTAGTATTATGCAGGGGGCAGGGACTGAAGCTTTCTTT. Translating it yields CASSIMQGAGTEAFF. The J gene is TRBJ1-1, the V gene TRBV19; 8 nucleotides align to TRBD1. Trimming at V came to 3 bases and at J to 5 bases, leaving 8 bases not matched to a gene. Germline lookup yields CDR1 LNHDA and CDR2 SQIVND (reference sequence). This CDR3 has 15 amino acids.

The chain combines TRBV7-9 with TRBJ2-7; a weak D match, TRBD1 (6 bases). Germline V gene lookup returns CDR1 SEHNR and CDR2 FQNEAQ (reference sequence). Deletions cut 4 bases from V and 4 bases from J, with 20 bases between. CDR3 length equals 16 residues. CDR3 sequence reads: CASSSDRRKVLYEQYF. In DNA form, the CDR3 reads TGTGCCAGCAGCTCCGACAGGAGGAAGGTCCTTTACGAGCAGTACTTC.

V is TRBV3-1 (or the pseudogene TRBV3-2) and J is TRBJ2-7, with D unresolved. The germline V gene encodes CDR1 LGHDT and CDR2 YNNKEL (reference sequence). There are 12 residues in the CDR3. Trimming stripped 4 bases from V and 2 bases from J, with 6 bases between. Here the CDR3 reads CASSPQAYEQYF. Here the CDR3 DNA reads TGTGCCAGCAGCCCCCAGGCCTACGAGCAGTACTTC.